The entry below gives a single TCR beta chain sequence along with its context. What it recognizes is unknown. The sample originates from a study of T cell repertoires in cytomegalovirus infection. Whole-study context: Used in the study were CMV epitopes, some recently identified and HLA-C-restricted, others well-studied and HLA-B-restricted. From public TCR beta signatures came an indication of both CMV infection and matching HLA type. Overall study results and limits: Dominating the ex vivo response were TCR beta clonotypes that were CMV-specific and HLA-C-restricted.

Germline assignment: CDR1 MNHEY and CDR2 SVGEGT. CDR3 length: 13 residues. V shed 1 base and J shed 11 bases, with 14 bases lying between them. MiXCR, run by TCRdb on the reads, gives a single entry per CDR3 protein. Among approximately 990,000 distinct CDR3 sequences, approximately 32% were seen once, and the ten largest hold about an eighth. This clonotype originated in a human donor in good health (CMV status not recorded). Some clones in this sample may be carry-over from other donors' samples. The chain has TRBV6-2 or TRBV6-3 and TRBJ1-1, with D unclear. This specimen was cultured CD8+ T cells from PBMCs, taken from culture after CMV antigen stimulation. CDR3 DNA: TGTGCCAGCAGTTACTTTAGTCTAACGAACGCTTTCTTT. Translated, it gives CASSYFSLTNAFF.